The TCR beta chain described here comes from a study of T cell responses to AZD1222 COVID-19 vaccine. The assay was immunoSEQ multiplex PCR, and TCRdb's table has in-frame clones only and misses some. The table has approximately 97,000 clones, roughly nine tenths seen once. The CDR3 contains 14 residues. This TCR was sampled from an adult in good health. Specimen: peripheral blood, collected on day 0 of AZD1222 vaccination. The V gene is TRBV21-1, the J gene TRBJ1-5; TRBD1 is the table's D call and was not checked against the DNA. TRBV21-1 is given as a pseudogene. The CDR3 reads CASSPQGINQPQHF. CDR3 coding DNA: TGTGCCAGCAGCCCACAGGGGATCAATCAGCCCCAGCATTTT.